The 29 T cell receptor beta chains reported below all come from one sample, sequenced in a study of blood T cell repertoires in COVID-19. Clones were read by immunoSEQ multiplex PCR, and TCRdb kept only the in-frame ones, dropping some. The table has more than 300,000 clones, 86% seen once. The sequencing sample was made of peripheral blood. These receptor sequences come from a woman between 45 and 60 years old with acute or convalescent COVID-19.

The CDR3 protein is CASSQGGAMNTEAFF. Written as DNA, the CDR3 is TGTGCCAGCAGCCAAGGCGGGGCCATGAACACTGAAGCTTTCTTT. The genes are TRBV3-1 (or the pseudogene TRBV3-2) and TRBJ1-1, with D perhaps TRBD1 (5 bases). In germline, CDR1 is LGHDT, CDR2 YNNKEL (reference sequence). The CDR3 is 15 amino acids. V shed 1 base and J shed 0 bases, with 9 bases lying between them.

The chain combines TRBV24-1 with TRBJ2-2; possible D gene TRBD2, 5 bases. The CDR3 sequence is 17 residues long. Per the germline V gene, CDR1 is KGHDR and CDR2 is SFDVKD. The germline V and J ends were trimmed by 0 bases and 0 bases, with 10 bases remaining between them. The CDR3 protein is CATSDLEGRSNTGELFF. The CDR3 DNA sequence: TGTGCCACCAGTGATTTGGAGGGCAGGTCGAACACCGGGGAGCTGTTTTTT.

V and J are TRBV5-1 and TRBJ1-1; D gene unclear. V lost 0 bases to trimming and J lost 0 bases, with 9 bases between them. Germline loops: CDR1 SGHRS, CDR2 YFSETQ. This CDR3 is 15 amino acids long. Written as DNA, the CDR3 is TGCGCCAGCAGCTTGGGGGCAGAGTTGAACACTGAAGCTTTCTTT. It specifies CASSLGAELNTEAFF.

J is TRBJ2-7 and V is TRBV10-3, with 8 bases lining up with TRBD2. V was pared by 3 bases and J by 5 bases, with 3 bases of the junction left unmatched. CDR1 and CDR2 (germline): ENHRY, SYGVKD. This CDR3 contains 13 residues. The CDR3 reads CAISEGGRNEQYF. The CDR3 nucleotides are TGTGCCATCAGTGAAGGCGGGAGGAACGAGCAGTACTTC.

This clone was detected only a few times. The chain links TRBV6-5 to TRBJ1-4, with TRBD1 identical over 9 bases. Germline-derived CDR1 and CDR2 are MNHEY and SVGAGI. Unmatched junction bases numbered 3, after V lost 2 bases and J lost 5 bases. This CDR3 is built from 15 residues. The CDR3, as DNA: TGTGCCAGCAGTTACGAGACAGGGGGAAATGAAAAACTGTTTTTT. Translating it yields CASSYETGGNEKLFF.

This chain links TRBV30 with TRBJ2-5; D possibly corresponds to TRBD2 (6 bases). The CDR3 consists of 15 residues. V lost 0 bases, J lost 5 bases, and 16 bases lay in between. Germline V gene lookup returns CDR1 GTSNPN and CDR2 SVGIG (reference sequence). The CDR3 loop reads CAWSVRGTAGETQYF. CDR3 DNA sequence: TGTGCCTGGAGTGTACGCGGGACGGCGGGGGAGACCCAGTACTTC.

In its sample, this clone was seen once. This chain joins TRBV3-1 (or the pseudogene TRBV3-2) and TRBJ1-6; no reliable D call. Trimming removed 2 bases at V and 7 bases at J, with 6 bases between. From germline, CDR1 is LGHDT and CDR2 YNNKEL (reference sequence). There are 13 residues in the CDR3. CDR3 protein: CASSQNLNSPLHF. DNA for the CDR3: TGTGCCAGCAGCCAAAATCTGAATTCACCCCTCCACTTT.

This chain connects TRBV15 to TRBJ2-3, with 11 bases that match TRBD2. The CDR3 consists of 16 residues. The junction had 6 bases not matched to a gene; V was cut back by 2 bases and J by 5 bases. Looked up from germline, CDR1 is LNHNV and CDR2 is YYDKDF (reference sequence). In DNA, the CDR3 is TGTGCCACCAGCAGACCCACTAGCGGGAGTGTAGATACGCAGTATTTT. Translated: CATSRPTSGSVDTQYF.

V gene TRBV6-5 combines with J gene TRBJ1-2; 7 bases align to TRBD1. This CDR3 spans 15 amino acids. Germline assignment: CDR1 MNHEY and CDR2 SVGAGI. Losses at the gene ends were 8 bases for V and 4 bases for J; bases not matched to a gene: 13. CDR3 nucleotides: TGTGCCAGCCGAACTATGTTAGGGGGCAGCTATGGCTACACCTTC. Protein product: CASRTMLGGSYGYTF.

V gene TRBV7-9 combines with J gene TRBJ2-5; TRBD1 might be the D (5 bases). This CDR3 region has 14 residues. V was trimmed by 5 bases and J by 5 bases, leaving 15 bases between them. Germline values: CDR1 SEHNR, CDR2 FQNEAQ (reference sequence). For the CDR3, the DNA is TGTGCCAGCAGCCCGACTCAGGGAATTGAGACCCAGTACTTC. This encodes CASSPTQGIETQYF.

The rearrangement uses TRBV11-1 and TRBJ1-2; D remains ambiguous. Between the trimmed V and J ends, which lost 3 bases and 4 bases, there was a span of 9 bases. Per the germline V gene, CDR1 is SGHAT and CDR2 is FQDESV (reference sequence). This CDR3 spans 13 amino acids. In DNA, the CDR3 is TGTGCCAGCAGCTTGTACGGGTCCTATGGCTACACCTTC. As protein: CASSLYGSYGYTF. The entire variable domain, with the rest obtained from reference TRBV11-1 and TRBJ1-2, is as follows: EAEVAQSPRYKITEKSQAVAFWCDPISGHATLYWYRQILGQGPELLVQFQDESVVDDSQLPKDRFSAERLKGVDSTLKIQPAELGDSAMYLCASSLYGSYGYTFGSGTRLTVV.

V usage is TRBV7-2 and J usage is TRBJ1-1; 9 nucleotides line up with TRBD1. Trimming at V came to 5 bases and at J to 4 bases, leaving 5 bases not matched to a gene. The CDR3 is 14 residues long. Germline loops: CDR1 SGHTA, CDR2 FQGNSA. CDR3 sequence: CASSAQGAVTEAFF. In nucleotides, the CDR3 is TGTGCCAGCAGCGCACAGGGGGCCGTCACTGAAGCTTTCTTT.

This clone was observed once. The chain uses TRBV11-1 and TRBJ1-1; a weak D match, TRBD1 (5 bases). The germline gives CDR1 SGHAT, CDR2 FQDESV (reference sequence). Trimming pared 0 bases from V and 1 base from J, leaving 9 bases between. The CDR3 spans 15 residues. CDR3 DNA: TGTGCCAGCAGCTTAGCGAGGGGAGGGAACACTGAAGCTTTCTTT. Translated: CASSLARGGNTEAFF.

The chain is built from TRBV27 and TRBJ2-2; no clear D. The length of the CDR3 is 15 residues. In germline, CDR1 is MNHEY, CDR2 SMNVEV (reference sequence). The germline V and J ends were trimmed by 4 bases and 2 bases, with 11 bases remaining between them. CDR3: CASSSSLPNTGELFF. CDR3 DNA sequence: TGTGCCAGCAGTTCCTCCCTACCAAACACCGGGGAGCTGTTTTTT.

This clone was observed a single time. This CDR3 is also generated by other DNA sequences in the sample. J is TRBJ2-3 and V is TRBV9; D is possibly TRBD2 (6 bases). Looked up from germline, CDR1 is SGDLS and CDR2 is YYNGEE. CDR3 length: 15 residues. Trimming took off 0 bases at V and 2 bases at J, with 10 bases between the two ends. Here the CDR3 reads CASSVGLGHTDTQYF. The CDR3 DNA reads as TGTGCCAGCAGCGTAGGACTAGGACACACAGATACGCAGTATTTT.

The chain joins TRBV28 to TRBJ1-1, with 7 bases that match TRBD1. CDR1 is MDHEN and CDR2 is SYDVKM in the germline V gene. The trim removed 6 bases at V and 1 base at J, leaving 11 bases unmatched. CDR3 size: 16 residues. CDR3 loop: CASSLSTGWANTEAFF. The CDR3 DNA is TGTGCCAGCAGCCTCTCGACAGGGTGGGCGAACACTGAAGCTTTCTTT.

J is TRBJ1-2 and V is TRBV5-4; possibly TRBD1 for D (6 bases). Germline loops: CDR1 SGHNT, CDR2 YYREEE (reference sequence). This CDR3 contains 15 residues. Trimming shortened V by 5 bases and J by 4 bases, and 18 bases separated the two germline ends. This chain's CDR3 is CASSPTGGGFYGYTF. CDR3 in DNA: TGTGCCAGCAGTCCCACGGGCGGGGGCTTCTATGGCTACACCTTC.

This clone was picked up one time. This rearrangement joins TRBV5-4 to TRBJ2-1, with 7 bases matching TRBD1. After removal of 4 bases from V and 0 bases from J, the junction contained 4 bases not matched to a gene. Germline V CDR1 and CDR2: SGHNT, YYREEE (reference sequence). CDR3 length: 15 amino acids. CDR3 in amino acids: CASSKGQTSYNEQFF. DNA for the CDR3: TGTGCCAGCAGCAAGGGACAGACCTCCTACAATGAGCAGTTCTTC. The full variable domain, in which reference TRBV5-4 and TRBJ2-1 provide the parts outside the CDR3, is ETGVTQSPTHLIKTRGQQVTLRCSSQSGHNTVSWYQQALGQGPQFIFQYYREEENGRGNFPPRFSGLQFPNYSSELNVNALELDDSALYLCASSKGQTSYNEQFFGPGTRLTVL.

The chain recombines TRBV11-2 with TRBJ1-4; tentative D call: TRBD1 (5 bases). V lost 1 base, J lost 4 bases, and 10 bases lay in between. The CDR3 spans 15 residues. Germline V lookup: CDR1 SGHAT, CDR2 FQNNGV. The CDR3 nucleotides are TGTGCCAGCAGCTTAGTTCAGGGTATTAATGAAAAACTGTTTTTT. Amino acid sequence: CASSLVQGINEKLFF.

V usage is TRBV7-2 and J usage is TRBJ2-2; D ambiguous. The CDR3 is made up of 14 amino acids. Between the trimmed V and J ends, which lost 2 bases and 4 bases, there was a span of 8 bases. Germline lookup yields CDR1 SGHTA and CDR2 FQGNSA. The CDR3 sequence: CASSLFGPTGELFF. In nucleotides, the CDR3 is TGTGCCAGCAGCTTATTCGGTCCCACCGGGGAGCTGTTTTTT.

J is TRBJ1-1 and V is TRBV5-5, with 7 positions matching TRBD1. This CDR3 has 17 residues. Germline values: CDR1 SGHKS, CDR2 YYEKEE (reference sequence). V trimming: 4 bases; J trimming: 0 bases; junction bases outside the gene matches: 12. Here the CDR3 reads CASSIDPGQRMNTEAFF. CDR3 DNA: TGTGCCAGCAGCATAGATCCGGGACAGAGAATGAACACTGAAGCTTTCTTT.

V gene TRBV28 combines with J gene TRBJ1-2, with 8 positions matching TRBD1. The CDR3 is made up of 16 amino acids. V dropped 5 bases and J dropped 7; count of bases not matched to a gene: 15. The germline V gene encodes CDR1 MDHEN and CDR2 SYDVKM. The CDR3 DNA sequence: TGTGCCAGCAGTCTTCCGGGAGTTGACAGGGGCCCTGGCTACACCTTC. Translated: CASSLPGVDRGPGYTF.

This sequence joins TRBV30 and TRBJ2-7; 7 bases agree with TRBD1. The length of the CDR3 is 13 residues. The V segment lost 4 bases and the J segment 2 bases; nucleotides outside the gene matches: 5. The V gene's germline CDR1 is GTSNPN and CDR2 SVGIG (reference sequence). The CDR3 sequence is CAWTGTDAYEQYF. CDR3 nucleotides: TGTGCCTGGACGGGGACAGACGCCTACGAGCAGTACTTC.

The chain links TRBV4-2 to TRBJ1-4; possible D gene TRBD1, 6 bases. The germline gives CDR1 LGHNA, CDR2 YNFKEQ. This CDR3 contains 16 residues. V lost 3 bases and J 0 bases, leaving 11 bases between the germline ends. The CDR3 DNA is TGTGCCAGCAGCCAGCGGACAGAGACAACTAATGAAAAACTGTTTTTT. As protein: CASSQRTETTNEKLFF.

The genes are TRBV11-2 and TRBJ1-1; D is ambiguous. The CDR3 totals 14 residues. V was clipped by 4 bases and J by 1 base, with 10 bases between them. Germline V lookup: CDR1 SGHAT, CDR2 FQNNGV. The CDR3 coding sequence is TGTGCCAGCAGCTCCTCCAGTGGGAACACTGAAGCTTTCTTT. It yields the protein CASSSSSGNTEAFF.

This chain joins TRBV15 and TRBJ1-2; D remains unclear. CDR1 is LNHNV, CDR2 YYDKDF, per germline (reference sequence). The CDR3 covers 17 residues. Trimming left V 0 bases short and J 1 base short, with 15 bases between. CDR3 loop: CATSRDLVYLVNYGYTF. The CDR3 nucleotides read TGTGCCACCAGCAGAGATCTTGTGTACCTAGTTAACTATGGCTACACCTTC.

The CDR3 protein is CASSYSLGHSQETQYF. As DNA, the CDR3 is TGTGCCAGCAGTTACTCCCTGGGACACTCACAAGAGACCCAGTACTTC. This chain uses TRBV6-5 with TRBJ2-5; D is perhaps TRBD1 (6 bases). V lost 0 bases to trimming and J lost 2 bases, with 13 bases between them. CDR1 and CDR2 (germline): MNHEY, SVGAGI. The CDR3 consists of 16 residues.

The V gene is TRBV7-3, the J gene TRBJ2-2, with a weak D call TRBD2 (6 bases). The germline gives CDR1 SGHTA, CDR2 FQGTGA. Trimming pared 1 base from V and 2 bases from J, leaving 11 bases between. CDR3 length equals 16 residues. The CDR3 coding sequence is TGTGCCAGCAGCTTAAATGGCGGGGCAAACACCGGGGAGCTGTTTTTT. Protein: CASSLNGGANTGELFF.

This clone came up a few times. The CDR3 region has the DNA TGTGCCAGCAGTTTCCAGGTAAATCAGCCCCAGCATTTT. It specifies CASSFQVNQPQHF. The chain couples TRBV28 to TRBJ1-5; D unresolved. CDR3 length: 13 residues. Trimming removed 3 bases from V and 4 bases from J, with 7 bases in between. Germline V lookup: CDR1 MDHEN, CDR2 SYDVKM.